This T cell receptor beta chain was recorded in a study of breast tumors, draining lymph nodes, adjacent tissues. TCRdb reprocessed the multiplex PCR reads via MiXCR and lists one record per CDR3 protein. The table records about 22,000 distinct CDR3 sequences, about 60% of them present only once. Germline CDR1 SQVTM, CDR2 ANQGSEA. V lost 7 bases and J lost 6; bases outside the gene matches: 4. The CDR3 has 12 amino acids. This clonotype showed up just once. The antigen is undetermined. Study-wide results and limits: Data fit most tumor T cells coming from lymph node, expanding in tumor. The lymph node origin of tumor T cells was framed as consistent with a hypothesis, not demonstrated. Compared with lymph nodes, tumors were less diverse; compared with nontumor tissue, more.

The source material was breast tumor tissue. This TCR was recovered from a female donor with breast cancer. Some clones in this sample may be carry-over from other donors' samples. The chain has TRBV29-1 and TRBJ2-1; TRBD2 agrees at 9 bases. The CDR3 sequence: CSAKTSGNEQFF. Here the CDR3 DNA reads TGCAGCGCTAAGACTAGCGGCAATGAGCAGTTCTTC.